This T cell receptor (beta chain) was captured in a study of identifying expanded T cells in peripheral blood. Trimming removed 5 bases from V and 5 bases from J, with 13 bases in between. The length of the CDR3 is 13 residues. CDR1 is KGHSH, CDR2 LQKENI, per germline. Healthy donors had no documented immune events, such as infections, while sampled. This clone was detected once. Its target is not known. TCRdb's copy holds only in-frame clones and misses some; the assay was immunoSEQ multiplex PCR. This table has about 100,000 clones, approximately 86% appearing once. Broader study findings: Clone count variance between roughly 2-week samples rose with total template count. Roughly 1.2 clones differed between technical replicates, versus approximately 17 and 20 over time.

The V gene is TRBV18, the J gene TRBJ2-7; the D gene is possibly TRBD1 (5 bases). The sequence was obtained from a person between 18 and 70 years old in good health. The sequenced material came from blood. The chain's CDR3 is CASSVQGGDEQYF. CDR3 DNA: TGTGCCAGCTCAGTCCAGGGTGGCGACGAGCAGTACTTC.